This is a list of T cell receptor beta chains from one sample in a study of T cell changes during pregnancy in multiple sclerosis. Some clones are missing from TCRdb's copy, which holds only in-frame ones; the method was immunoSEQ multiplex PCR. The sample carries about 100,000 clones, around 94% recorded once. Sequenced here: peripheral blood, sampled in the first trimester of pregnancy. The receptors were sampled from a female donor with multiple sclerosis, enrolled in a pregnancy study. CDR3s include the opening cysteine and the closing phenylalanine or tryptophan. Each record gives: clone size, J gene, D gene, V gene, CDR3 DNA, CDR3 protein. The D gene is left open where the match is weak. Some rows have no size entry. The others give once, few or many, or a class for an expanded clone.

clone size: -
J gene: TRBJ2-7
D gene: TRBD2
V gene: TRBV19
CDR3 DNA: TGTGCCAGTAGTGACGATCCCCGGGGGGAGAACTACTACGAGCAGTACTTC
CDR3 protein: CASSDDPRGENYYEQYF

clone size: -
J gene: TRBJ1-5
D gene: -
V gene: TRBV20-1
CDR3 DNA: TGCAGTGCTATTCTCGGTCAGCCCCAGCATTTT
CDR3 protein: CSAILGQPQHF

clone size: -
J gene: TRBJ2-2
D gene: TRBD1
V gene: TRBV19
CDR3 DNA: TGTGCCAGTAGAAACCCGGGACAGTCCACCGGGGAGCTGTTTTTT
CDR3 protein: CASRNPGQSTGELFF

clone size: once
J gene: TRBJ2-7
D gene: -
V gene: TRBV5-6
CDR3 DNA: TGTGCCAGCAGCTTGCCCGGGGGGCCCTCCTACGAGCAGTACTTC
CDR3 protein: CASSLPGGPSYEQYF

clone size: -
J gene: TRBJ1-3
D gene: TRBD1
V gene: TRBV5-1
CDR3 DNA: TGCGCCAGCAGCCCGTCGGGACAGGGAGACACCATATATTTT
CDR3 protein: CASSPSGQGDTIYF

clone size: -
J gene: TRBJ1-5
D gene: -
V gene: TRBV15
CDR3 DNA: TGTGCCACCAGCCCGGACGGGCTACGAGGGCAGCCCCAGCATTTT
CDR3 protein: CATSPDGLRGQPQHF

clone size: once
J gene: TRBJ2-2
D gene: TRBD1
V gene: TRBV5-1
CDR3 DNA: TGCGCCAGCAGCTTGGGACAGGGGACCGGGGAGCTGTTTTTT
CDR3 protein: CASSLGQGTGELFF

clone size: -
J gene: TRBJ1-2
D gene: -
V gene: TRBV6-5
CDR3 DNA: TGTGCCAGCTTGGGGCGCTATGGCTACACCTTC
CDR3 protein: CASLGRYGYTF

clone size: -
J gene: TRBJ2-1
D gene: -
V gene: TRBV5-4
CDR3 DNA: TGTGCCAGCAGCTTGTATTCGGCTAGGGGGCAGTTCTTC
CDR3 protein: CASSLYSARGQFF

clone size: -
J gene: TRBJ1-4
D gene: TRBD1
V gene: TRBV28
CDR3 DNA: TGTGCCAGCAGTGAATACAGGGGCCGCGCTAATGAAAAACTGTTTTTT
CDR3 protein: CASSEYRGRANEKLFF

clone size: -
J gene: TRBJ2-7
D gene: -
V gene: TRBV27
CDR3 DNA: TGTGCCAGCAGTTTAGTGAGTAGCCCGTCGTACGAGCAGTACTTC
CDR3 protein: CASSLVSSPSYEQYF